Listed here is a single T cell receptor beta chain. The target antigen is unknown. Via MiXCR, TCRdb re-called the reads, giving one row per CDR3 protein. The sample holds 500,000 or so distinct CDR3 sequences, 16% seen once. This specimen comes from a study of T cell repertoires in cytomegalovirus infection. Background on the study: Public TCR beta signatures were indicative of both CMV infection and a matching HLA type.

General observations from the study: Using cumulative public TCR beta family frequency, the authors identified those who carried CMV together with the relevant HLA. There were HLA-C-restricted CMV-specific TCR beta clonotypes dominating the ex vivo response.

This receptor was taken from a human donor in good health (CMV status not recorded). Some clones in this sample may be carry-over from other donors' samples. Sequencing input: CD8+ T cells from PBMCs.

For the CDR3, the DNA is TGTGCCAGCAGGTATAGCGGGAGCTCCTACGAGCAGTACTTC. It codes for CASRYSGSSYEQYF. V gene TRBV5-4 combines with J gene TRBJ2-7; 9 bases match TRBD2. Germline V gene lookup returns CDR1 SGHNT and CDR2 YYREEE (reference sequence). The CDR3 consists of 14 residues. The trim removed 5 bases at V and 0 bases at J, leaving 3 bases unmatched.